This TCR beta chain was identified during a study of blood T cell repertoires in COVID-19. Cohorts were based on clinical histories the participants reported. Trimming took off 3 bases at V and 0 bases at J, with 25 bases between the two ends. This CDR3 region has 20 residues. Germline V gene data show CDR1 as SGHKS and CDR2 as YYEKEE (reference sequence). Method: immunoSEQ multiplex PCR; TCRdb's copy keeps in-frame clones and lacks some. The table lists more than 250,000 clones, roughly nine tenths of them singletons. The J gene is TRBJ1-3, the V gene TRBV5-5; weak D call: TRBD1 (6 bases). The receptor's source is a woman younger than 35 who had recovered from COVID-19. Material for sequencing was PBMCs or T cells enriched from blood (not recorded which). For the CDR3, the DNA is TGTGCCAGCAGCTCTAGACAGGTGGCTCTAACCCAGATCTCTGGAAACACCATATATTTT. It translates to CASSSRQVALTQISGNTIYF.